Below, 8 T cell receptor beta chains from the same sample are listed, as sequenced in a study of T cells in Graves' hyperthyroidism and ophthalmopathy. RNA transcripts were the template for amplifying TCR beta CDR3 regions. The TCR CDR3 was amplified in a first-round RT-PCR using the HTBI primer set. TCRdb analysed the multiplex PCR reads with MiXCR anew, one entry per CDR3 protein. The sample carries hundreds of thousands of distinct CDR3 sequences, around 15% recorded once. Sample: blood. These receptors originate from a middle-aged woman with Graves' ophthalmopathy.

This clonotype was found a few times. This chain links TRBV27 with TRBJ2-2; D tentatively reads TRBD1 or TRBD2 (5 bases each). The germline CDR1 and CDR2 sequences are MNHEY and SMNVEV (reference sequence). CDR3 size: 15 residues. V gave up 6 bases and J gave up 2 bases, with 13 bases separating them. The CDR3 spells CASRPSRDNTGELFF. The CDR3 DNA reads as TGTGCCAGCAGGCCCTCCCGGGACAACACCGGGGAGCTGTTTTTT.

In its sample, this clonotype was seen many times. This chain links TRBV20-1 with TRBJ2-7; D is tentatively TRBD1 or TRBD2 (5 bases each). From germline, CDR1 is DFQATT and CDR2 SNEGSKA (reference sequence). Trimming shortened V by 1 base and J by 3 bases, and 16 bases separated the two germline ends. This CDR3 contains 15 residues. Here the CDR3 reads CSARGWTLRGYEQYF. The CDR3 DNA follows: TGCAGTGCTAGAGGGTGGACCTTGAGGGGCTACGAGCAGTACTTC.

Many counts were recorded for this clonotype. V and J are TRBV28 and TRBJ1-1; no clear D. V was trimmed by 10 bases and J by 2 bases, leaving 5 bases between them. CDR1 MDHEN and CDR2 SYDVKM come from the germline V gene. This CDR3 is built from 10 residues. CDR3 in amino acids: CATRNTEAFF. CDR3 nucleotides: TGTGCCACGAGAAACACTGAAGCTTTCTTT.

CDR3 nucleotides: TGTGCCACCCGCGGGGGAAGCTCCTACAATGAGCAGTTCTTC. This codes for CATRGGSSYNEQFF. The V gene is TRBV19, the J gene TRBJ2-1; TRBD2 aligns across 7 bases. Germline trimming cut 10 bases from V and 0 bases from J; bases unmatched to any gene: 6. The CDR3 totals 14 residues. Germline V gene data show CDR1 as LNHDA and CDR2 as SQIVND (reference sequence).

This clonotype was detected only a few times. The rearrangement links TRBV14 to TRBJ2-1; no reliable D call. Trimming took 5 bases from V and 4 from J, leaving 9 bases between them. CDR1 is SGHDN and CDR2 is FVKESK in the germline V gene. CDR3 length: 13 residues. CDR3 region: CASSLGVYNEQFF. The CDR3 region has the DNA TGTGCCAGCAGCTTAGGCGTATACAATGAGCAGTTCTTC.

The chain recombines TRBV6-5 with TRBJ1-4; TRBD1 matches 7 bases. Germline V gene sequence: CDR1 MNHEY, CDR2 SVGAGI. This CDR3 contains 14 residues. J lost 7 bases, V lost 7 bases, and 9 bases had no gene match. CDR3 residues: CASTPRGFGEKLFF. The CDR3 DNA follows: TGTGCCAGCACCCCCAGGGGGTTCGGTGAAAAACTGTTTTTT.

A few counts support this clonotype. This rearrangement joins TRBV19 to TRBJ2-2, with D uncertain. Trimming took off 1 base at V and 4 bases at J, with 4 bases between the two ends. The V gene's germline CDR1 is LNHDA and CDR2 SQIVND (reference sequence). The CDR3 has 13 amino acids. The CDR3 is CASSIVGTGELFF. CDR3 sequence (DNA): TGTGCCAGTAGTATAGTCGGCACCGGGGAGCTGTTTTTT.

This chain connects TRBV25-1 to TRBJ2-1, with D possibly matching TRBD2 (6 bases). Trimming shortened V by 1 base and J by 0 bases, and 13 bases separated the two germline ends. The CDR3 is made up of 17 amino acids. Looked up from germline, CDR1 is MGHDK and CDR2 is SYGVNS. The CDR3 loop is CASSESRGLSSYNEQFF. CDR3 nucleotide sequence: TGTGCCAGCAGTGAATCTCGGGGGTTGAGCTCCTACAATGAGCAGTTCTTC.